Listed below are T cell receptor beta chains from one sample, sequenced in a study of T cell responses to AZD1222 COVID-19 vaccine. Clones were read by immunoSEQ multiplex PCR, and TCRdb kept only the in-frame ones, dropping some. Of roughly 130,000 clones listed, 90% to 95% are singletons. The sample here was peripheral blood, taken on day 0 of AZD1222 vaccination. The receptors were gathered from an adult in good health. Both conserved end residues are part of each CDR3. The D gene is left open where the match is weak. Size is omitted from some rows. Given values are once, few, many or a class for expanded clones.

clone size | J gene | D gene | V gene | CDR3 DNA | CDR3 protein
- | TRBJ2-1 | TRBD2 | TRBV4-1 | TGCGCCAGCAGCCCAACCGGGACTAGCGGCTTCGTCGTGCAGTTCTTC | CASSPTGTSGFVVQFF
- | TRBJ2-7 | TRBD1 | TRBV4-1 | TGCGCCAGCAGCCTTTCCCACTTCCGGGACAGGGACACCTACGAGCAGTACTTC | CASSLSHFRDRDTYEQYF
- | TRBJ1-1 | - | TRBV7-9 | TGTGCCAGCAGCAAGTACACTGAAGCTTTCTTT | CASSKYTEAFF
few | TRBJ2-1 | - | TRBV30 | TGTGCCTGGAGTGTTGGACGGGGGGAGCAGTTCTTC | CAWSVGRGEQFF
- | TRBJ1-2 | - | TRBV3-1/TRBV3-2 | TGTGCCAGCAGCCGACAGGATAACTATGGCTACACCTTC | CASSRQDNYGYTF
- | TRBJ2-5 | - | TRBV5-1 | TGCGCCAGCAGCTTGAACAGCAAAGAGACCCAGTACTTC | CASSLNSKETQYF
- | TRBJ1-6 | - | TRBV7-9 | TGTGCCAGCAGCGGGGAGGGAATAAGGCCCCTCCACTTT | CASSGEGIRPLHF
- | TRBJ1-5 | - | TRBV7-9 | TGTGCCAGCAGCCCCGGGGGAGGCTTGGAGCCCCAGCATTTT | CASSPGGGLEPQHF
- | TRBJ2-1 | - | TRBV29-1 | TGCAGCGTTGCCCCAGGGAGTGAGCAGTTCTTC | CSVAPGSEQFF
- | TRBJ1-2 | - | TRBV30 | TGTGCCTGCCCTCGGGGGCAGTACTATGGCTACACCTTC | CACPRGQYYGYTF
- | TRBJ1-5 | - | TRBV7-2 | TGTGCCAGCAGCTTCAACAGCAATCAGCCCCAGCATTTT | CASSFNSNQPQHF
- | TRBJ1-4 | TRBD1 | TRBV6-2/TRBV6-3 | TGTGCCAGCAGTTACGGGACAGGGTATGAAAAACTGTTTTTT | CASSYGTGYEKLFF
- | TRBJ1-2 | TRBD1 | TRBV5-5 | TGTGCCAGCAGCTTCAGGGGGCAGAATTTAAATGGCTACACCTTC | CASSFRGQNLNGYTF
- | TRBJ2-4 | - | TRBV6-6 | TGTGCCAGCGGGTTCAACATTCAGTACTTC | CASGFNIQYF
- | TRBJ2-1 | - | TRBV11-2 | TGTGCCAGCAGCCCATGGGCCGGTGAGTACAATGAGCAGTTCTTC | CASSPWAGEYNEQFF
once | TRBJ2-1 | TRBD2 | TRBV28 | TGTGCCAGCAGTTTGCCTAGCGGGCCGTACAATGAGCAGTTCTTC | CASSLPSGPYNEQFF
- | TRBJ1-1 | TRBD1 | TRBV2 | TGTGCCAGCAGTGTTCAGGGGGCGAACACTGAAGCTTTCTTT | CASSVQGANTEAFF
once | TRBJ1-2 | - | TRBV15 | TGTGCCACCAGCAGAGGCCCCACTGAAGGTGGTGGTGGCTACACCTTC | CATSRGPTEGGGGYTF
- | TRBJ2-3 | - | TRBV6-5 | TGTGCCAGCAGTTACGACTTACTTAGCACAGATACGCAGTATTTT | CASSYDLLSTDTQYF
- | TRBJ1-1 | TRBD1 | TRBV6-1 | TGTGCCAGCAGTGAAGCGATATACAGGGGAATGAACACTGAAGCTTTCTTT | CASSEAIYRGMNTEAFF
- | TRBJ2-7 | - | TRBV28 | TGTGCCAGCAGTTTGGGTGCAAGACTCCACGAGCAGTACTTC | CASSLGARLHEQYF
once | TRBJ1-5 | - | TRBV2 | TGTGCCAGCAGTGACGAGGGAGTGGGTAATCAGCCCCAGCATTTT | CASSDEGVGNQPQHF